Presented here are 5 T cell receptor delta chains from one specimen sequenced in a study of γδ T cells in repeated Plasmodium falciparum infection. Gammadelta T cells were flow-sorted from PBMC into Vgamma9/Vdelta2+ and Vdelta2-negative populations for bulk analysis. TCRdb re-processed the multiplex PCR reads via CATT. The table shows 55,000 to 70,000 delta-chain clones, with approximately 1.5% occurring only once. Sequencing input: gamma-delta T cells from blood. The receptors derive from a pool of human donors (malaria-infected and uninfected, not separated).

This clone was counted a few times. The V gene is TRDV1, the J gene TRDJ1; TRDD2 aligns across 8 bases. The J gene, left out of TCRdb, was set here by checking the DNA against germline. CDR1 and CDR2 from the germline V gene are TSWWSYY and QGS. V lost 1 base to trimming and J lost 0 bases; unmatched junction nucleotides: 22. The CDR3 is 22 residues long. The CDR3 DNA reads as TGTGCTCTTGGGGAACCAACTTCCTACTTTGGCTGGGGATCCCCCTACACCGATAAACTCATCTTT. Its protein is CALGEPTSYFGWGSPYTDKLIF.

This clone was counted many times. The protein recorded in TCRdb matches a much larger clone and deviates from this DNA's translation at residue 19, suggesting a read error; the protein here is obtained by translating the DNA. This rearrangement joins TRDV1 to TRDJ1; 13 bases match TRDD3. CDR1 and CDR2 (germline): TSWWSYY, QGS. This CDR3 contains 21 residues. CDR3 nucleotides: TGTGCTCTTGGCAAACGGTCCAACTGGGGGATACGAGGGGGGTACACCGATAAACCCATCTTT. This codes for CALGKRSNWGIRGGYTDKPIF.

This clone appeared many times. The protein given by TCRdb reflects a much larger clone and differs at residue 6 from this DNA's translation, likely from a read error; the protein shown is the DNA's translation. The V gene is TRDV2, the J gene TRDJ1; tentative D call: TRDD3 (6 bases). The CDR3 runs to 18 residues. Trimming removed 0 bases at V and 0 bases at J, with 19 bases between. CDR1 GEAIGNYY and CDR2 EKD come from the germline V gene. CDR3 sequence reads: CACDTFRGTQLYTDKLIF. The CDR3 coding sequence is TGTGCCTGTGACACCTTCCGGGGGACCCAATTGTACACCGATAAACTCATCTTT.

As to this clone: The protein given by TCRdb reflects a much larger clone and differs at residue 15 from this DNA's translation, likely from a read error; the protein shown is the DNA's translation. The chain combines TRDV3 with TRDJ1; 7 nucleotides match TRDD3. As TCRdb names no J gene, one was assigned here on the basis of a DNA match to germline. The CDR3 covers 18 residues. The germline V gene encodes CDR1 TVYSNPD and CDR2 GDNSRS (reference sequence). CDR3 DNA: TGTGCCTTTAGGGGTCCCTCAAGGGATACTTCCCACACCGATAGACTCATCTTT. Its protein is CAFRGPSRDTSHTDRLIF.

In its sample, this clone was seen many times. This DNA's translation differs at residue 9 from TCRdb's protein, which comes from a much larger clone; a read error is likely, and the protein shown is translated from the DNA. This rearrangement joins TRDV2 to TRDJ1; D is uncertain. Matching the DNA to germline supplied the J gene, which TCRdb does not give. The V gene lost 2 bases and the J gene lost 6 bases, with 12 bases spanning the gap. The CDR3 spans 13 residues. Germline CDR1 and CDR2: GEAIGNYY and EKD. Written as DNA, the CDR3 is TGTGCCTGTGACAGTGTAGGAGTCAATAAACTCATCTTT. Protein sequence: CACDSVGVNKLIF.